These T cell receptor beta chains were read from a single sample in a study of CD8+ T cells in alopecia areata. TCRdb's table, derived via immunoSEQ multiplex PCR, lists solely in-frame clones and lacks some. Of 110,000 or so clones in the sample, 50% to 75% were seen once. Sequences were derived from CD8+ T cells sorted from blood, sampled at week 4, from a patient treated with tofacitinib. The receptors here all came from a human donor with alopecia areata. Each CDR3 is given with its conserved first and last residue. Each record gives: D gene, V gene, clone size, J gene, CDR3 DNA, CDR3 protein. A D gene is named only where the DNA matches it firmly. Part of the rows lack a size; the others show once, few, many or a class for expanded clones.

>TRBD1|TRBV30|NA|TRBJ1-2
TGTGCCTGGAGGCGACAGGGGGACTATGGCTACACCTTC
CAWRRQGDYGYTF
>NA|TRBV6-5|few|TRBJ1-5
TGTGCCAGCAGTCCCTTCCGGGGGCCCAATCAGCCCCAGCATTTT
CASSPFRGPNQPQHF
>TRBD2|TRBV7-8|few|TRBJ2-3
TGTGCCAGCAGCCCGCTCCCGGGACTAGCGGGGGGGAGAGATACGCAGTATTTT
CASSPLPGLAGGRDTQYF
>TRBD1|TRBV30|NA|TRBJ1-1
TGTGCCTGGGACAGGGCGATGAACACTGAAGCTTTCTTT
CAWDRAMNTEAFF
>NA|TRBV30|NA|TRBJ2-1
TGTGCCTGGAGTGTACAGGCCCCGGAGCAGTTCTTC
CAWSVQAPEQFF
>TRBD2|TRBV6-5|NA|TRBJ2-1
TGTGCCAGCAGACTACTAGCGGGGGGGCACAATGAGCAGTTCTTC
CASRLLAGGHNEQFF
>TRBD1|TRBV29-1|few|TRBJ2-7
TGCAGCGTTGAGGCAGGGGGATACGAGCAGTACTTC
CSVEAGGYEQYF
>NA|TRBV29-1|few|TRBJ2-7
TGCAGCGCCCGGGACTCGCCCTACGAGCAGTACTTC
CSARDSPYEQYF
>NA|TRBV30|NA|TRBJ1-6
TGTGCCTGGAGTGTCGAATCCCTCAATTCACCCCTCCACTTT
CAWSVESLNSPLHF
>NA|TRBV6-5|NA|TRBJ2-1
TGTGCCAGCAGTTACTCAGCCTACAATGAGCAGTTCTTC
CASSYSAYNEQFF
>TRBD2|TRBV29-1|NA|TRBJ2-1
TGCAGCGTGGAGACTAGCGGGGATTTCGATGAGCAGTTCTTC
CSVETSGDFDEQFF
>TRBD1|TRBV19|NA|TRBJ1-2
TGTGCCAGTAGTCTCGGGACAGGGGGCTACTATGGCTACACCTTC
CASSLGTGGYYGYTF
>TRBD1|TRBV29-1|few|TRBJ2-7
TGCAGCGTTCGAGACCGGGACAGCTACGAGCAGTACTTC
CSVRDRDSYEQYF
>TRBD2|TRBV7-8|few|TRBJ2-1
TGTGCTAGCAGCTTATCAGGTCCCGGGACTAGCGGGGACAATGAGCAGTTCTTC
CASSLSGPGTSGDNEQFF
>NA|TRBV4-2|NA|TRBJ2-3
TGTGCCAGCAGCCAAGCGTCGGGAGATACGCAGTATTTT
CASSQASGDTQYF
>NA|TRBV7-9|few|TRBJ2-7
TGTGCCAGCAGCTACCTAGGGCCGACAGAGAACGAGCAGTACTTC
CASSYLGPTENEQYF
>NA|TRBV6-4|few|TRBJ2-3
TGTGCCAGCAGCGCCTCACTAGTCTCCGCCACAGATACGCAGTATTTT
CASSASLVSATDTQYF
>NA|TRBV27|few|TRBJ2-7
TGTGCCAGCAGTTCCTACGAGCAGTACTTC
CASSSYEQYF
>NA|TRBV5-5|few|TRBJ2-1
TGTGCCAGCAGCTTGGAAGACCGGAGCTCCTACAATGAGCAGTTCTTC
CASSLEDRSSYNEQFF
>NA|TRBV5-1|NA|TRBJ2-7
TGCGCCAGCAGCTTGGGCGTTAGGGACACTTCCTACGAGCAGTACTTC
CASSLGVRDTSYEQYF
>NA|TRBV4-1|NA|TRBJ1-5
TGCGCCAGCAGCCAAAATGCAGAGAATCAGCCCCAGCATTTT
CASSQNAENQPQHF
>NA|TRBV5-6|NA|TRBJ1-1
TGTGCCAGCAGCTTAGGGGTTGGGACTGAAGCTTTCTTT
CASSLGVGTEAFF
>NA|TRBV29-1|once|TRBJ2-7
TGCAGCGTTGAAGAACAGACCTACGAGCAGTACTTC
CSVEEQTYEQYF
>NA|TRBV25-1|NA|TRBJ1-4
TGTGCCAGCAGTGAAGTTGGGATTACTAATGAAAAACTGTTTTTT
CASSEVGITNEKLFF
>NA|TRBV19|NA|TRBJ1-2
TGTGCCAGTAGTATCGACAGGGGCTACACCTTC
CASSIDRGYTF
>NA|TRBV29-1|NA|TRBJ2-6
TGCAGCGTTGCCGACGAGGGTTCGGCTGGGGCCAACGTCCTGACTTTC
CSVADEGSAGANVLTF
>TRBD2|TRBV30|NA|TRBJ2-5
TGTGCCTGGAGCCGGACTAGCGGGGGGCTTCAAGAGACCCAGTACTTC
CAWSRTSGGLQETQYF
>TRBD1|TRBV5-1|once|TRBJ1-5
TGCGCCAGCAGCTTGGAGGGACAGGGCAATCAGCCCCAGCATTTT
CASSLEGQGNQPQHF
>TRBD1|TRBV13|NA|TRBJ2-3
TGTGCCAGCAGCTTTACGAGGGGGCTGACAGATACGCAGTATTTT
CASSFTRGLTDTQYF
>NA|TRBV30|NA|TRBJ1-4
TGTGCCTGGAGTGTGGGGGAAAAACTGTTTTTT
CAWSVGEKLFF
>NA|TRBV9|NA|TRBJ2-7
TGTGCCAGCAGCGTAGCAGCTAGTCCCGCCGAGCAGTACTTC
CASSVAASPAEQYF
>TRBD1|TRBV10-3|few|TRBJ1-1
TGTGCCATCAGTGATCCAGGGGGAAGCACTGAAGCTTTCTTT
CAISDPGGSTEAFF
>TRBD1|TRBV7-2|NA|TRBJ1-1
TGTGCCAGCAGCACCGGGACAGGTTACATGAACACTGAAGCTTTCTTT
CASSTGTGYMNTEAFF
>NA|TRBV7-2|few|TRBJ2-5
TGTGCCAGCAGCTTAGTGTTCGGGCGGGAGACCCAGTACTTC
CASSLVFGRETQYF
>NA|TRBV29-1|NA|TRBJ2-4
TGCAGCGTTGACGATCCACTACGTTTC
CSVDDPLRF
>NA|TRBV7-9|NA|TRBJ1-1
TGTGCCAGCAGCTTAGAATTGAGTGAAGCTTTCTTT
CASSLELSEAFF
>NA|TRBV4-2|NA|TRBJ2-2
TGTGCCAGCAGCTCCGGCCCCCCCGGAGGGCCGGTCACCGGGGAGCTGTTTTTT
CASSSGPPGGPVTGELFF
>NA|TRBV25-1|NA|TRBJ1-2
TGTGCCAGCAGAGCAGGGACCTATGGCTACACCTTC
CASRAGTYGYTF
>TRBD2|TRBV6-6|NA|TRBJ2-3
TGTGCCAGCAGCCCTTGGGTAGCGGGGTTAGATACGCAGTATTTT
CASSPWVAGLDTQYF
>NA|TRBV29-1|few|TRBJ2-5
TGCAGCGTTGAAGTCCGCGCTGCAGCCCAGTACTTC
CSVEVRAAAQYF
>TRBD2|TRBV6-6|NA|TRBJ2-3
TGTGCCAGCAGTTCGGGGGGGGGCCCTAGCACAGATACGCAGTATTTT
CASSSGGGPSTDTQYF